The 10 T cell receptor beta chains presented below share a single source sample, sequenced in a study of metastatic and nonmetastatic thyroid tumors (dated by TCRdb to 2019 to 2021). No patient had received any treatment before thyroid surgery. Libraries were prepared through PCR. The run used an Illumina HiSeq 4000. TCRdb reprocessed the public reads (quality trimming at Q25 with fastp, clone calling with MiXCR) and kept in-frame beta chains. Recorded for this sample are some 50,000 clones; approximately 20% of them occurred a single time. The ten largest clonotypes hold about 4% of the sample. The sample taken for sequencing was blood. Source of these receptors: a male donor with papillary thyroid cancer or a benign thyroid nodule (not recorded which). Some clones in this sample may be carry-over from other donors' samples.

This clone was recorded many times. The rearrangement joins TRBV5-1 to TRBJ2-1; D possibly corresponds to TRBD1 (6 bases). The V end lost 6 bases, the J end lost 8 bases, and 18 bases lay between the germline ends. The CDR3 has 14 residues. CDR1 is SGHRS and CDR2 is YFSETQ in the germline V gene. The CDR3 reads CASTSGVSFDEQFF. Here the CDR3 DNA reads TGCGCCAGCACGTCAGGGGTCAGTTTCGATGAGCAGTTCTTC.

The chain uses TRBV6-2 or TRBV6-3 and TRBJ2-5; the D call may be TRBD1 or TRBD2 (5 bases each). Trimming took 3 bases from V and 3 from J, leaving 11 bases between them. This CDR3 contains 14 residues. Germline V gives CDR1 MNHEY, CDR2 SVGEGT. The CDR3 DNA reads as TGTGCCAGCAGTTATGGGGGAAATGAAGAGACCCAGTACTTC. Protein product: CASSYGGNEETQYF.

The CDR3, as DNA: TGTGCCAGCAGCGGACAGGGCAACACAGATACGCAGTATTTT. Amino acid sequence: CASSGQGNTDTQYF. The V call is TRBV7-3, the J call TRBJ2-3, with 8 bases identical to TRBD1. The CDR3 covers 14 residues. Germline V lookup: CDR1 SGHTA, CDR2 FQGTGA. Unmatched junction bases numbered 3, after V lost 5 bases and J lost 2 bases.

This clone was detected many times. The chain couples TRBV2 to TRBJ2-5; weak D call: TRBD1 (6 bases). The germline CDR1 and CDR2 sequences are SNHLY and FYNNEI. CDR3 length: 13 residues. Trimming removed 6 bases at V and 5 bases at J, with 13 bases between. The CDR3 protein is CASRGQSRETQYF. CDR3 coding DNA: TGTGCCAGCAGAGGACAGAGTAGGGAGACCCAGTACTTC.

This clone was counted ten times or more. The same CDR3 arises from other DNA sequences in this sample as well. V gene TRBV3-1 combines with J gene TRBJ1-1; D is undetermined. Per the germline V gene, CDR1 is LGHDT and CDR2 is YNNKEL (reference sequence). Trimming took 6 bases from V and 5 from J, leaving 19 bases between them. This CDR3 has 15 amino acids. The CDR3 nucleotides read TGTGCCAGCAGTAATAGCCCGGGTAGTACGACTGAAGCTTTCTTT. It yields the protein CASSNSPGSTTEAFF.

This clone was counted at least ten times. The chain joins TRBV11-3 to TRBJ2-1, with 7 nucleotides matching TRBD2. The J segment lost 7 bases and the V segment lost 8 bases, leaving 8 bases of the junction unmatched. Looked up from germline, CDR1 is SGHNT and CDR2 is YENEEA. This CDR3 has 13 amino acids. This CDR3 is CASSEGGRNEQFF. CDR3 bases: TGTGCCAGCTCGGAGGGAGGGCGGAATGAGCAGTTCTTC.

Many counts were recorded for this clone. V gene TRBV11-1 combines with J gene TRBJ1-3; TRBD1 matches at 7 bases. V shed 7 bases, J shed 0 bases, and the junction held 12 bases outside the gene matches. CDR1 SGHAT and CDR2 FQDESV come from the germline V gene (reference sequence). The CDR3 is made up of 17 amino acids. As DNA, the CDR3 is TGTGCCAGCAACGACGGCCCAGGGGGTCACTCTGGAAACACCATATATTTT. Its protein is CASNDGPGGHSGNTIYF.

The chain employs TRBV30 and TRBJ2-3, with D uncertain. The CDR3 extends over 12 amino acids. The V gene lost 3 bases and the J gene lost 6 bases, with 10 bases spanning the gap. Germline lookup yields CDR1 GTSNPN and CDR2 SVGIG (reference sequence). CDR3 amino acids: CAWSDGTDTQYF. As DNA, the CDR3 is TGTGCCTGGAGCGACGGTACGGATACGCAGTATTTT.

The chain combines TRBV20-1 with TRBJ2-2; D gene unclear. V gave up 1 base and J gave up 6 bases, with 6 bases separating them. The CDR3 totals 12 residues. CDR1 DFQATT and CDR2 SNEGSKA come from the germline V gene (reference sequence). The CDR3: CSARVWAGELFF. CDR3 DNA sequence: TGCAGTGCTAGAGTTTGGGCCGGGGAGCTGTTTTTT.

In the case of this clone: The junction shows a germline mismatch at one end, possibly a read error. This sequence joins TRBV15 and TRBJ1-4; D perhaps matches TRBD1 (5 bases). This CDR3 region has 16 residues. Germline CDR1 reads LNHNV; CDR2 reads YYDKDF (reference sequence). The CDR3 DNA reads TGTGCCTCCAGGAGATCCGGGACCCTTACCGGTGAAAAACTGTTTTTT. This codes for CASRRSGTLTGEKLFF.